A selection of T cell receptor beta chains follows, all from one sample in a study of T cell repertoires in cytomegalovirus infection. TCRdb fed the reads into MiXCR, producing one record per CDR3 protein. The sample yields about 740,000 distinct CDR3 sequences, 35% seen once. The sequencing input was PBMCs. Every receptor here comes from a human donor in good health (CMV status not recorded). Some clones in this sample may be carry-over from other donors' samples. The CDR3 runs from the conserved cysteine through the conserved F or W. A D gene is named only where the DNA matches it firmly. For some rows the clone size is stated as once, few or many, or as a class when expanded; others skip it.

>.|TRBV5-6|.|TRBJ2-7
TGTGCCAGCAGCCCCCTCCTGACCGCGTCCTCCTACGAGCAGTACTTC
CASSPLLTASSYEQYF
>.|TRBV13|TRBD2|TRBJ2-1
TGTGCCAGCAGAGGCGGGAGGAGCTCCTACAATGAGCAGTTCTTC
CASRGGRSSYNEQFF
>few|TRBV20-1|TRBD2|TRBJ2-1
TGCAGTGCTAGGATCTTAGCGGGGGAGTCCTACAATGAGCAGTTCTTC
CSARILAGESYNEQFF
>few|TRBV10-3|TRBD1|TRBJ1-2
TGTGCCATCAGCGAGGGACAGGGGCCGAACTATGGCTACACCTTC
CAISEGQGPNYGYTF
>.|TRBV7-6|TRBD1|TRBJ1-1
TGTGCCAGCAGCCACCTGGACAGGGAGGACACTGAAGCTTTCTTT
CASSHLDREDTEAFF
>.|TRBV19|.|TRBJ2-6
TGTGCCAGTAGTATCCCCGTTGGGGCGGGGTCCCTGGGATCCAACGTCCTGACTTTC
CASSIPVGAGSLGSNVLTF
>.|TRBV7-6|.|TRBJ1-1
TGTGCCAGCAGCACAGGGTGGTTGACTGAAGCTTTCTTT
CASSTGWLTEAFF
>.|TRBV7-2|.|TRBJ1-2
TGTGCCAGCAGCTCCTCTTTTCAAGGACACTATAGCTATGGCTACACCTTC
CASSSSFQGHYSYGYTF
>.|TRBV3-1|.|TRBJ1-1
TGTGCCAGCAGCCAAGTTCCGGGCACTGAAGCTTTCTTT
CASSQVPGTEAFF
>many|TRBV7-8|.|TRBJ2-2
TGTGCCAGCAGCAAAAGCGCAGGACAGACGAACACCGGGGAGCTGTTTTTT
CASSKSAGQTNTGELFF
>few|TRBV12-3/TRBV12-4|.|TRBJ2-7
TGTGCCAGCAGTTTACTGCTAGGTCAGGGGTTAACCTACGAGCAGTACTTC
CASSLLLGQGLTYEQYF
>many|TRBV7-2|.|TRBJ2-3
TGTGCCAGCAGCTCGCCAAGAACAGATACGCAGTATTTT
CASSSPRTDTQYF
>few|TRBV7-6|TRBD2|TRBJ2-3
TGTGCCAGCAGCTCACGGACTAGAAACACAGATACGCAGTATTTT
CASSSRTRNTDTQYF
>.|TRBV7-2|.|TRBJ1-2
TGTGCCAGCAGCTTAGCCAGGGGATTGTATGGCTACACCTTC
CASSLARGLYGYTF
>.|TRBV7-6|TRBD2|TRBJ2-3
TGTGCCAGCAGCTTACTCCAAGCGGGGCGAGCGGATACGCGGTATTTT
CASSLLQAGRADTRYF
>few|TRBV28|.|TRBJ1-5
TGTGCCAGCGACCCGGATGGGTTCGGGAGTAATCAGCCCCAGCATTTT
CASDPDGFGSNQPQHF
>many|TRBV7-2|TRBD1|TRBJ1-2
TGTGCCAGCAGCTTACAGGGGGCGGACTATGGCTACACCTTC
CASSLQGADYGYTF
>few|TRBV19|TRBD2|TRBJ2-1
TGTGCCAGTAGTCGGACTAGCGGGAGGCCCCACAATGAGCAGTTCTTC
CASSRTSGRPHNEQFF
>.|TRBV28|.|TRBJ1-5
TGTGCCAGCAGAGAGGGGACGGGTAATAGCAATCAGCCCCAGCCTTTT
CASREGTGNSNQPQPF
>.|TRBV10-3|TRBD1|TRBJ1-3
TGTGCCCTCGCCGGGACAGAAGGAAACACCATATATTTT
CALAGTEGNTIYF
>.|TRBV3-1|.|TRBJ1-1
TGTGCCAGCAGCCAAGTGTCCAGGAGTACTGAAGCTTTCTTT
CASSQVSRSTEAFF
>.|TRBV24-1|TRBD1|TRBJ1-5
TGTGCCACCAGTGGCACAGGGGCAAGTGGAGGGCCCCAGCATTTT
CATSGTGASGGPQHF
>.|TRBV27|TRBD2|TRBJ2-7
TGTGCCAGCAGAAGCGGGACCTCATACGAGCAGTACTTC
CASRSGTSYEQYF
>.|TRBV7-8|TRBD1|TRBJ1-6
TGTGCCAGCAGCTACCTCAGGGGGGTAGGTTCACCCCTCCACTTT
CASSYLRGVGSPLHF
>.|TRBV7-2|.|TRBJ2-6
TGTGCCAGCAGCAACAGAATTAGGAGCTCTGGGGCCAACGTCCTGACTTTC
CASSNRIRSSGANVLTF
>few|TRBV20-1|TRBD1|TRBJ1-2
TGCAGTGTGGGACAGGGGGCAGGTTGGGGCTACACCTTC
CSVGQGAGWGYTF
>.|TRBV28|.|TRBJ1-5
TGTGCCAGCAGTTTTCTCAGGGGAACAAATCAGCCCCAGCATTTT
CASSFLRGTNQPQHF
>.|TRBV27|TRBD2|TRBJ2-3
TGTGCCAGCAGTTTCCGTTTTAGCGGGAGCGCAGATACGCAGTATTTT
CASSFRFSGSADTQYF
>few|TRBV28|.|TRBJ1-1
TGTGCCAGCAGGGAACTCGAAGCTTTCTTT
CASRELEAFF
>.|TRBV7-9|.|TRBJ1-2
TGTGCCAGCAGCTTGGGCTCAGTGGATGGCTACACCTTC
CASSLGSVDGYTF
>once|TRBV5-1|TRBD1|TRBJ2-3
TGCGCCAGCAGCGCGGGACAGGACACAGATACGCAGTATTTT
CASSAGQDTDTQYF
>.|TRBV27|.|TRBJ2-1
TGTGCCAGCGCCGAATTAGCAACAATACACAATGAGCAGTTCTTC
CASAELATIHNEQFF
>many|TRBV28|TRBD1|TRBJ1-2
TGTGCCAGCAGTTACGGGACAGGGCTCTATGGCTACACCTTC
CASSYGTGLYGYTF
>few|TRBV7-9|.|TRBJ1-1
TGTGCCAGCAGCTCCCCCGGGGCCCAGAACACTGAAGCTTTCTTT
CASSSPGAQNTEAFF
>few|TRBV6-1|TRBD2|TRBJ2-7
TGTGCCAGCAGGTCCGGGACTAGCGCCTACGAGCAGTACTTC
CASRSGTSAYEQYF
>.|TRBV24-1|TRBD2|TRBJ2-1
TGTGCCACCAGTGATTTGCAAGCACTAGCGGGCCCCAGCCCCGGCAATGAGCAGTTCTTC
CATSDLQALAGPSPGNEQFF
>few|TRBV12-3/TRBV12-4|TRBD1|TRBJ1-5
TGTGCCAGCAGTTTAACAGGGGCGCAGGATCAGCCCCAGCATTTT
CASSLTGAQDQPQHF